Below, 31 T cell receptor beta chains from the same sample are listed, as sequenced in a study of shared clonotypes between healthy human individuals. Clones were sequenced by immunoSEQ multiplex PCR, and TCRdb holds only the in-frame ones, with some missing. The data show about 730,000 clones, about two thirds seen once. The sample comprised memory CD4+ T cells sorted from blood. Subset described: CD45RA-negative fraction. These receptors were obtained from a woman aged 30 to 39 in good health.

The rearrangement joins TRBV30 to TRBJ2-1, with 8 bases that match TRBD2. The CDR3 extends over 14 amino acids. V was clipped by 3 bases and J by 2 bases; unmatched bases: 3. Germline V lookup: CDR1 GTSNPN, CDR2 SVGIG (reference sequence). Here the CDR3 reads CAWRSSGPYNEQFF. CDR3 bases: TGTGCCTGGAGATCTAGCGGGCCCTACAATGAGCAGTTCTTC.

In this sample, this clone turned up a few times. The chain uses TRBV7-7 and TRBJ2-2; TRBD2 agrees at 8 bases. The CDR3 spans 17 residues. CDR1 and CDR2 from the germline V gene are SSHAT and FNYEAQ (reference sequence). Trimming took 2 bases from V and 0 from J; bases not matched to a gene: 5. In DNA, the CDR3 is TGTGCCAGCAGCTTAACACGAGCGGGAGCGAACACCGGGGAGCTGTTTTTT. Encoded protein: CASSLTRAGANTGELFF.

Remarks on this clone: Other nucleotide sequences in the sample specify the same CDR3. This rearrangement joins TRBV20-1 to TRBJ2-7; D is undetermined. In germline, CDR1 is DFQATT, CDR2 SNEGSKA (reference sequence). The CDR3 is 11 residues long. The V end lost 6 bases, the J end lost 3 bases, and 9 bases lay between the germline ends. The chain's CDR3 is CSATDLYEQYF. CDR3 in DNA: TGCAGTGCCACGGATCTCTACGAGCAGTACTTC.

The chain recombines TRBV7-2 with TRBJ2-7, with 8 bases identical to TRBD2. V was clipped by 1 base and J by 2 bases; unmatched bases: 4. Germline lookup yields CDR1 SGHTA and CDR2 FQGNSA. CDR3 length: 15 residues. DNA for the CDR3: TGTGCCAGCAGCTTAGGACTAGCGAGAGCCTACGAGCAGTACTTC. Translation: CASSLGLARAYEQYF.

This rearrangement joins TRBV6-1 to TRBJ2-3; D is perhaps TRBD1 (5 bases). The germline V gene encodes CDR1 MNHNS and CDR2 SASEGT. CDR3 length equals 16 residues. V was shortened by 4 bases and J by 5 bases, with 19 bases between the two germline ends. Here the CDR3 reads CASSARNRRFEDTQYF. As DNA, the CDR3 is TGTGCCAGCAGTGCCAGAAACAGGAGATTCGAAGATACGCAGTATTTT.

The chain recombines TRBV18 with TRBJ2-7; 8 positions match TRBD1. Germline CDR1 and CDR2: KGHSH and LQKENI. This CDR3 region has 15 residues. The V segment lost 2 bases and the J segment 6 bases; nucleotides outside the gene matches: 9. The CDR3 region has the DNA TGTGCCAGCTCACCAATTGGACAGGGTGCGGGCGAGCAGTACTTC. The encoded protein is CASSPIGQGAGEQYF.

The table lists this clone with many counts. Distinct nucleotide sequences in the sample also encode this CDR3. The chain's CDR3 is CSASETEAFF. DNA for the CDR3: TGCAGTGCTAGTGAGACTGAAGCTTTCTTT. V gene TRBV20-1 combines with J gene TRBJ1-1; no clear D gene. V lost 3 bases, J lost 5 bases, and 4 bases lay in between. CDR3 length: 10 residues. The V gene's germline CDR1 is DFQATT and CDR2 SNEGSKA (reference sequence).

The chain is built from TRBV25-1 and TRBJ2-7, with 9 bases identical to TRBD2. V was clipped by 3 bases and J by 5 bases; unmatched bases: 14. In germline, CDR1 is MGHDK, CDR2 SYGVNS. CDR3 length: 17 amino acids. CDR3 sequence reads: CASSDHHLAGASDEQYF. CDR3 in DNA: TGTGCCAGCAGTGACCACCACTTAGCGGGAGCTTCGGACGAGCAGTACTTC.

The chain recombines TRBV20-1 with TRBJ2-3; maybe TRBD1 (5 bases). Germline lookup yields CDR1 DFQATT and CDR2 SNEGSKA (reference sequence). The CDR3 runs 11 residues. V gave up 5 bases and J gave up 6 bases, with 9 bases separating them. The chain's CDR3 is CSAVNRDTQYF. Written as DNA, the CDR3 is TGCAGTGCTGTAAACAGGGATACGCAGTATTTT.

This chain links TRBV6-6 with TRBJ2-3; TRBD2 matches 14 bases. This CDR3 has 15 residues. Germline V gene sequence: CDR1 MNHNY, CDR2 SVGAGI (reference sequence). V lost 6 bases and J lost 3; bases outside the gene matches: 2. In DNA, the CDR3 is TGTGCCAGCAGGGGGACTAGCGGGAGAACAGATACGCAGTATTTT. Residues: CASRGTSGRTDTQYF.

The chain is built from TRBV5-4 and TRBJ2-7; 8 bases map to TRBD1. The germline V gene has CDR1 SGHNT and CDR2 YYREEE (reference sequence). The CDR3 spans 15 residues. J was trimmed by 6 bases and V by 4 bases; bases with no gene match: 12. CDR3: CASSPTGTGTREQYF. CDR3 nucleotide sequence: TGTGCCAGCAGCCCGACCGGGACAGGAACACGCGAGCAGTACTTC.

The sample holds one count of this clone. The genes are TRBV28 and TRBJ1-1, with unresolved D. The CDR3 totals 15 residues. Germline V CDR1 and CDR2: MDHEN, SYDVKM. Trimming pared 2 bases from V and 0 bases from J, leaving 10 bases between. DNA for the CDR3: TGTGCCAGCAGTTTACCGGGGATCATGAACACTGAAGCTTTCTTT. Encoded protein: CASSLPGIMNTEAFF.

This clone was counted a single time. V gene TRBV10-2 combines with J gene TRBJ1-1, with no clear D. Germline V gives CDR1 WSHSY, CDR2 SAAADI. Trimming removed 4 bases from V and 2 bases from J, with 5 bases in between. This CDR3 contains 12 residues. CDR3: CASSVYNTEAFF. CDR3 nucleotide sequence: TGCGCCAGCAGTGTCTATAACACTGAAGCTTTCTTT.

V and J are TRBV5-4 and TRBJ2-5; 7 nucleotides align to TRBD1. V dropped 4 bases and J dropped 5; count of bases not matched to a gene: 11. The CDR3 runs to 15 residues. Germline V lookup: CDR1 SGHNT, CDR2 YYREEE (reference sequence). The chain's CDR3 is CASSPGQAIGETQYF. CDR3 DNA: TGTGCCAGCAGCCCCGGACAGGCCATAGGGGAGACCCAGTACTTC.

This clone has only a few counts. The chain links TRBV20-1 to TRBJ1-1; 7 bases fit TRBD1. Trimming removed 5 bases from V and 11 bases from J; junction bases left unmatched: 8. The germline gives CDR1 DFQATT, CDR2 SNEGSKA (reference sequence). The CDR3 is made up of 11 amino acids. In DNA, the CDR3 is TGCAGTGCTGGGACAGTGCCCGGGGCTTTCTTT. This translates into CSAGTVPGAFF.

The J gene is TRBJ1-3, the V gene TRBV6-5; D remains unclear. Germline CDR1 and CDR2: MNHEY and SVGAGI. V shed 4 bases and J shed 2 bases, with 9 bases lying between them. This CDR3 region has 14 residues. CDR3 loop: CASSSTETGNTIYF. The DNA of the CDR3 is TGTGCCAGCAGTTCAACAGAGACTGGAAACACCATATATTTT.

This clone has more than one count but fewer than ten. The rearrangement uses TRBV5-1 and TRBJ2-1; TRBD1 might be the D (6 bases). V lost 4 bases, J lost 9 bases, and 26 bases lay in between. The CDR3 consists of 17 residues. Germline values: CDR1 SGHRS, CDR2 YFSETQ. The CDR3 nucleotides read TGCGCCAGCAGCCCGACGACTAAGGCGTTGTTAGGGGGTGAGCAGTTCTTC. It is translated as CASSPTTKALLGGEQFF.

The chain combines TRBV28 with TRBJ2-1, with 12 bases aligning to TRBD2. CDR1 is MDHEN, CDR2 SYDVKM, per germline. Trimming removed 5 bases from V and 5 bases from J; junction bases left unmatched: 7. The CDR3 contains 16 residues. Here the CDR3 reads CASSPQGLAGNNEQFF. As DNA, the CDR3 is TGTGCCAGCAGTCCTCAAGGACTAGCGGGGAACAATGAGCAGTTCTTC.

This sequence joins TRBV5-1 and TRBJ1-2; possibly TRBD1 for D (6 bases). This CDR3 contains 16 residues. Germline V lookup: CDR1 SGHRS, CDR2 YFSETQ. Trimming cost V 3 bases and J 4 bases, with 19 bases left between them. This CDR3 reads CASSSAPGAQTYGYTF. CDR3 in DNA: TGCGCCAGCAGCTCAGCCCCGGGGGCGCAGACCTATGGCTACACCTTC.

The chain uses TRBV7-3 and TRBJ2-3, with D possibly being TRBD1 (6 bases). The CDR3 is made up of 16 amino acids. V was pared by 5 bases and J by 2 bases, with 17 bases between. Looked up from germline, CDR1 is SGHTA and CDR2 is FQGTGA. CDR3 coding DNA: TGTGCCAGCAGCCAGCAGACAGGCGCTAACACAGATACGCAGTATTTT. It specifies CASSQQTGANTDTQYF.

CDR3 sequence reads: CASSDNGVGAFF. The CDR3 DNA follows: TGTGCCAGCAGTGACAACGGAGTGGGAGCTTTCTTT. This rearrangement joins TRBV6-6 to TRBJ1-1; no clear D. V was trimmed by 5 bases and J by 10 bases, leaving 14 bases between them. CDR1 and CDR2 (germline): MNHNY, SVGAGI (reference sequence). The CDR3 covers 12 residues.

The V and J genes are TRBV21-1 and TRBJ2-3; no check of the table's D call, TRBD2, against the DNA was made. TRBV21-1 is reported as a pseudogene. This CDR3 has 16 amino acids. The DNA for the CDR3 is TGTGCCAGCAGCAAGGATAGGGAGGAGTACACAGATACGCAGTATTTT. This codes for CASSKDREEYTDTQYF.

The rearrangement links TRBV6-6 to TRBJ1-6, with D perhaps matching TRBD1 (5 bases). CDR3 length: 15 amino acids. Germline V gives CDR1 MNHNY, CDR2 SVGAGI (reference sequence). The V and J ends lost 2 bases and 7 bases respectively, with 12 bases between them. CDR3 DNA: TGTGCCAGCAGTTACGGGCAGGGAAACAATTCACCCCTCCACTTT. Its translation is CASSYGQGNNSPLHF.

This clone appeared a single time. J is TRBJ2-1 and V is TRBV14, with 9 bases fitting TRBD2. The J segment lost 4 bases and the V segment lost 3 bases, leaving 13 bases of the junction unmatched. The CDR3 covers 18 residues. Germline lookup yields CDR1 SGHDN and CDR2 FVKESK. The CDR3: CASSHTASGVWGYNEQFF. The CDR3 DNA sequence: TGTGCCAGCAGCCACACCGCTAGCGGGGTTTGGGGATACAATGAGCAGTTCTTC.

The genes are TRBV28 and TRBJ1-5; 10 bases map to TRBD1. The CDR3 runs 17 residues. Germline V CDR1 and CDR2: MDHEN, SYDVKM. V trimming: 2 bases; J trimming: 4 bases; junction bases outside the gene matches: 8. In nucleotides, the CDR3 is TGTGCCAGCAGTTTACCGACAGGGGGCGGAAAGAATCAGCCCCAGCATTTT. Amino acid sequence: CASSLPTGGGKNQPQHF.

This rearrangement joins TRBV2 to TRBJ1-1, with TRBD1 matching 10 bases. V was clipped by 8 bases and J by 0 bases; unmatched bases: 3. The length of the CDR3 is 14 residues. Germline V lookup: CDR1 SNHLY, CDR2 FYNNEI. The chain's CDR3 is CASRDRGMNTEAFF. Written as DNA, the CDR3 is TGTGCCAGCCGGGACAGGGGAATGAACACTGAAGCTTTCTTT. Using reference TRBV2 and TRBJ1-1 for the parts outside the CDR3, the full variable domain is EPEVTQTPSHQVTQMGQEVILRCVPISNHLYFYWYRQILGQKVEFLVSFYNNEISEKSEIFDDQFSVERPDGSNFTLKIRSTKLEDSAMYFCASRDRGMNTEAFFGQGTRLTVV.

The chain links TRBV7-2 to TRBJ2-1; 10 bases map to TRBD2. There are 19 residues in the CDR3. Germline loops: CDR1 SGHTA, CDR2 FQGNSA. V trimming: 2 bases; J trimming: 2 bases; junction bases outside the gene matches: 12. CDR3 coding DNA: TGTGCCAGCAGCTTAAGTGGTTCCCTAGCGGGAGTCCCCTACAATGAGCAGTTCTTC. Protein sequence: CASSLSGSLAGVPYNEQFF.

V is TRBV6-5 and J is TRBJ2-6; D may be TRBD1 (6 bases). Deletions cut 5 bases from V and 2 bases from J, with 10 bases between. The CDR3 runs 15 residues. Germline V CDR1 and CDR2: MNHEY, SVGAGI. This CDR3 reads CASSLRGAGANVLTF. CDR3 coding DNA: TGTGCCAGCAGTCTCAGGGGAGCTGGGGCCAACGTCCTGACTTTC.

This clone showed up just a few times. The chain is built from TRBV5-1 and TRBJ1-1; no definite D call. Germline loops: CDR1 SGHRS, CDR2 YFSETQ. This CDR3 comprises 14 residues. With 4 bases removed from V and 1 base from J, the gap between germline ends came to 11 bases. CDR3 loop: CASSLQTSNTEAFF. CDR3 nucleotides: TGCGCCAGCAGCCTTCAAACATCGAACACTGAAGCTTTCTTT.

In this sample, this clone turned up once. This chain connects TRBV5-1 to TRBJ2-5; maybe TRBD2 (7 bases). Between the trimmed V and J ends, which lost 4 bases and 1 base, there was a span of 14 bases. The germline CDR1 and CDR2 sequences are SGHRS and YFSETQ. The CDR3 length is 15 residues. CDR3 amino acids: CASSAGDNLQETQYF. The CDR3 coding sequence is TGCGCCAGCAGCGCGGGGGACAACCTCCAAGAGACCCAGTACTTC. The entire variable domain, with the rest obtained from reference TRBV5-1 and TRBJ2-5, is as follows: KAGVTQTPRYLIKTRGQQVTLSCSPISGHRSVSWYQQTPGQGLQFLFEYFSETQRNKGNFPGRFSGRQFSNSRSEMNVSTLELGDSALYLCASSAGDNLQETQYFGPGTRLLVL.

This chain links TRBV28 with TRBJ1-2; D unclear. The CDR3 sequence is 15 residues long. The V gene's germline CDR1 is MDHEN and CDR2 SYDVKM. The ends were cut back, 5 bases at V and 4 bases at J, with 17 bases in the middle. CDR3 in amino acids: CASSNSRRIVYGYTF. For the CDR3, the DNA is TGTGCCAGCAGTAACTCCAGGCGGATCGTCTATGGCTACACCTTC.